Listed below are T cell receptor beta chains from one sample, sequenced in a study of metastatic and nonmetastatic thyroid tumors. From the PCR reads, TCRdb re-called clones with MiXCR. The top ten clones hold 17% of a sample with roughly 4,700 clones, 28% of them seen once. Sequenced input: adjacent normal tissue. The receptors were sampled from a female donor with papillary thyroid cancer or a benign thyroid nodule (not recorded which). Some clones in this sample may be carry-over from other donors' samples. CDR3s include the opening cysteine and the closing phenylalanine or tryptophan. Fields, in order: clone size, V gene, D gene, CDR3 length, J gene, CDR3 protein, CDR3 DNA. A D gene is named only where the DNA matches it firmly. A clone size is listed for some rows: how often the clone was seen (once, few, many), or a class if it is expanded.

>-|TRBV25-1|-|12|TRBJ2-3
CASSVAADTQYF
TGTGCCAGCAGTGTAGCAGCAGATACGCAGTATTTT
>few|TRBV9|-|13|TRBJ2-2
CASSVATTGELFF
TGTGCCAGCAGCGTAGCCACAACCGGGGAGCTGTTTTTT
>-|TRBV6-4|TRBD1|14|TRBJ1-5
CASSEDRVWSPQHF
TGTGCCAGCAGTGAGGACAGGGTATGGTCGCCCCAGCATTTT
>-|TRBV6-4|TRBD1|15|TRBJ2-2
CASSPQGRGTGELFF
TGTGCCAGCAGCCCACAGGGGCGAGGCACCGGGGAGCTGTTTTTT
>few|TRBV24-1|-|14|TRBJ2-3
CATSDAGQGDTQYF
TGTGCCACCAGTGATGCCGGGCAGGGGGATACGCAGTATTTT
>medium-sized|TRBV7-2|-|12|TRBJ2-7
CASSRPGYEQYF
TGTGCCAGCAGCAGACCCGGCTACGAGCAGTACTTC
>few|TRBV25-1|-|10|TRBJ2-2
CASSSGELFF
TGTGCCAGCAGTTCCGGGGAGCTGTTTTTT
>medium-sized|TRBV4-1|-|17|TRBJ1-4
CASSQTDRVATNEKLFF
TGCGCCAGCAGCCAAACAGACAGAGTTGCAACTAATGAAAAACTGTTTTTT
>medium-sized|TRBV11-2|-|14|TRBJ2-2
CASSLVREYGELFF
TGTGCCAGCAGCTTAGTTCGGGAGTACGGGGAGCTGTTTTTT
>large|TRBV6-1|-|13|TRBJ2-7
CASSEAGPYEQYF
TGTGCCAGCAGTGAGGCAGGGCCCTACGAGCAGTACTTC
>large|TRBV27|TRBD2|13|TRBJ2-1
CASSPREGDEQFF
TGTGCCAGCAGTCCGCGGGAGGGAGATGAGCAGTTCTTC
>few|TRBV2|TRBD1|14|TRBJ2-5
CAIPGTGSKETQYF
TGTGCCATCCCCGGGACAGGGAGTAAAGAGACCCAGTACTTC
>medium-sized|TRBV10-3|-|14|TRBJ2-3
CATQKGLGTDTQYF
TGTGCCACCCAAAAAGGTCTTGGCACAGATACGCAGTATTTT
>many|TRBV10-2|TRBD2|19|TRBJ2-3
CASSPRTSGSYRLSDTQYF
TGCGCCAGCAGCCCCCGGACTAGCGGGAGTTATCGTTTGTCAGATACGCAGTATTTT
>-|TRBV20-1|-|10|TRBJ2-7
CSPQGGEQYF
TGCAGCCCCCAGGGGGGGGAGCAGTACTTC
>-|TRBV11-1|-|18|TRBJ2-5
CASSPGLEGAWGQETKYF
TGTGCCAGCAGCCCAGGACTAGAGGGAGCATGGGGGCAAGAGACCAAGTACTTC
>few|TRBV6-1|-|15|TRBJ2-7
CASRGGTDRVHEQYF
TGTGCCAGCAGGGGGGGGACGGACAGGGTCCACGAGCAGTACTTC
>large|TRBV27|-|16|TRBJ2-7
CASSKKGDPSSYEQYF
TGTGCCAGCAGCAAAAAAGGCGACCCGAGCTCCTACGAGCAGTACTTC
>-|TRBV5-1|-|14|TRBJ1-4
CAGIFGSPNEKLFF
TGCGCCGGCATCTTTGGGTCTCCTAATGAAAAACTGTTTTTT
>-|TRBV10-2|-|12|TRBJ2-5
CANTTPGETQYF
TGCGCCAACACCACTCCCGGGGAGACCCAGTACTTC
>medium-sized|TRBV19|-|14|TRBJ2-5
CASSKSVSRETQYF
TGTGCCAGTAGTAAGTCAGTCTCGAGGGAGACCCAGTACTTC
>-|TRBV7-3|TRBD2|17|TRBJ2-2
CAKSPQVSGRGTGELFF
TGTGCCAAAAGCCCCCAGGTTAGCGGGAGGGGAACCGGGGAGCTGTTTTTT
>-|TRBV28|TRBD1|12|TRBJ2-7
CASSHRGYEQYF
TGTGCCAGCAGCCACAGGGGCTACGAGCAGTACTTC
>-|TRBV11-1|-|17|TRBJ1-1
CASSGSYSAQEALEAFF
TGTGCCAGCAGCGGGTCCTATAGCGCCCAGGAAGCCCTTGAAGCTTTCTTT
>few|TRBV6-1|-|15|TRBJ2-7
CASSERDPRGPEQYF
TGTGCCAGCAGTGAACGGGATCCTAGAGGCCCCGAGCAGTACTTC
>-|TRBV11-2|TRBD1|14|TRBJ1-6
CASSFREGTGDLHF
TGTGCCAGCAGCTTCAGAGAGGGTACAGGGGATCTCCACTTT
>-|TRBV6-1|TRBD2|17|TRBJ2-1
CASSEGGGSGIYNEQFF
TGTGCCAGCAGTGAAGGTGGGGGGAGCGGGATCTACAATGAGCAGTTCTTC
>-|TRBV5-1|-|14|TRBJ2-3
CASSLRGEGDTQYF
TGCGCCAGCAGCTTGCGAGGGGAAGGAGATACGCAGTATTTT
>-|TRBV20-1|-|15|TRBJ2-3
CSARDFSGGTDTQYF
TGCAGTGCTAGAGATTTTAGCGGCGGCACAGATACGCAGTATTTT
>medium-sized|TRBV9|TRBD2|14|TRBJ2-3
CASSGAGITDTQYF
TGTGCCAGCAGTGGAGCGGGAATCACAGATACGCAGTATTTT
>few|TRBV28|TRBD1|18|TRBJ2-5
CASSPFPTGTAIQETQYF
TGTGCCAGCAGTCCATTTCCCACCGGGACAGCAATTCAAGAGACCCAGTACTTC
>few|TRBV10-1|TRBD1|17|TRBJ2-7
CASLAPIGTGGSYEQYF
TGCGCCAGCTTAGCCCCGATCGGGACAGGGGGCTCCTACGAGCAGTACTTC
>-|TRBV30|-|13|TRBJ1-1
CAWSVLLGTEAFF
TGTGCCTGGAGTGTATTGCTTGGCACTGAAGCTTTCTTT
>few|TRBV27|TRBD1|13|TRBJ1-2
CASSFDRAGGYTF
TGTGCCAGCAGTTTCGACAGGGCTGGTGGCTACACCTTC
>few|TRBV5-5|-|15|TRBJ1-1
CASSTTGETYTEAFF
TGTGCCAGCAGCACCACAGGAGAGACATACACTGAAGCTTTCTTT
>-|TRBV6-1|-|16|TRBJ2-2
CASSPVSVSGSGELFF
TGTGCCAGCAGTCCCGTTAGCGTGAGTGGATCGGGGGAGCTGTTTTTT
>-|TRBV7-6|-|14|TRBJ1-3
CASSTTVSGNTIYF
TGTGCCAGCAGCACCACAGTCTCTGGAAACACCATATATTTT
>medium-sized|TRBV7-2|-|14|TRBJ2-3
CASSLARVSDTQYF
TGTGCCAGCAGCTTAGCTAGGGTCTCAGATACGCAGTATTTT
>many|TRBV20-1|-|16|TRBJ2-2
CSATGAHGGSVGELFF
TGCAGTGCTACGGGGGCGCACGGCGGGAGTGTCGGGGAGCTGTTTTTT
>-|TRBV10-3|-|14|TRBJ2-7
CAISEQGGFGEQYF
TGTGCCATCAGTGAGCAGGGCGGCTTCGGCGAGCAGTACTTC
>many|TRBV9|TRBD1|15|TRBJ1-1
CASSDQGAGNTEAFF
TGTGCCAGCAGCGACCAGGGGGCCGGGAACACTGAAGCTTTCTTT